Each of the 13 T cell receptor beta chains below was sequenced from the same sample in a study of blood T cell repertoires in COVID-19. The method was immunoSEQ multiplex PCR; TCRdb's version includes in-frame clones alone and lacks a portion of them. The table shows 170,000 or so clones, with approximately 86% occurring only once. The specimen sequenced was peripheral blood. The receptors were gathered from a man aged 50 to 59 with active or convalescent COVID-19.

The chain joins TRBV5-5 to TRBJ2-5, with TRBD2 matching 9 bases. Germline trimming cut 6 bases from V and 5 bases from J; bases unmatched to any gene: 17. From germline, CDR1 is SGHKS and CDR2 YYEKEE (reference sequence). The length of the CDR3 is 17 residues. CDR3 coding DNA: TGTGCCAGCACCAACCGGGGGGCTAGCGGGGTAGGGGAGACCCAGTACTTC. This sequence encodes CASTNRGASGVGETQYF.

This chain uses TRBV7-3 with TRBJ2-1; D is unresolved. V was pared by 5 bases and J by 0 bases, with 11 bases between. The CDR3 consists of 15 residues. The germline V gene encodes CDR1 SGHTA and CDR2 FQGTGA. CDR3 loop: CASSQLHSSYNEQFF. For the CDR3, the DNA is TGTGCCAGCAGCCAATTACACAGCTCCTACAATGAGCAGTTCTTC.

The rearrangement uses TRBV6-1 and TRBJ1-5; D call uncertain. Trimming shortened V by 7 bases and J by 4 bases, and 14 bases separated the two germline ends. This CDR3 region has 14 residues. Germline V gene data show CDR1 as MNHNS and CDR2 as SASEGT. This CDR3 reads CASTGGIWNQPQHF. The CDR3 nucleotides read TGTGCCAGCACCGGCGGAATCTGGAATCAGCCCCAGCATTTT.

The chain has TRBV19 and TRBJ1-6; D remains unclear. The CDR3 contains 13 residues. Looked up from germline, CDR1 is LNHDA and CDR2 is SQIVND (reference sequence). Trimming took off 7 bases at V and 7 bases at J, with 11 bases between the two ends. This CDR3 reads CASMVGENSPLHF. CDR3 DNA: TGTGCCAGTATGGTGGGAGAGAATTCACCCCTCCACTTT.

The V and J genes are TRBV5-4 and TRBJ1-1, with D possibly being TRBD1 (5 bases). Germline assignment: CDR1 SGHNT and CDR2 YYREEE (reference sequence). The V end was cut by 6 bases, the J end by 6 bases, with 15 bases between. CDR3 size: 13 residues. The CDR3 region has the DNA TGTGCCAGCAAAGTTTCGGGGGTCTCTGAAGCTTTCTTT. Translating it yields CASKVSGVSEAFF.

The rearrangement joins TRBV12-3 or TRBV12-4 to TRBJ1-2; 7 positions agree with TRBD1. J was trimmed by 7 bases and V by 5 bases; bases with no gene match: 4. The length of the CDR3 is 12 residues. CDR3: CASSATGFGYTF. The CDR3 region has the DNA TGTGCCAGCAGTGCGACAGGGTTTGGCTACACCTTC.

The chain carries TRBV27 and TRBJ2-5, with D perhaps TRBD2 (6 bases). Per germline, CDR1 MNHEY and CDR2 SMNVEV (reference sequence). V gave up 1 base and J gave up 5 bases, with 14 bases separating them. The length of the CDR3 is 15 residues. CDR3 sequence: CASSLFSARGETQYF. CDR3 nucleotides: TGTGCCAGCAGTTTATTCAGCGCACGGGGGGAGACCCAGTACTTC.

The chain links TRBV19 to TRBJ1-1; the match to TRBD1 covers 8 bases. Trimming took 11 bases from V and 2 from J; bases not matched to a gene: 13. The CDR3 is 15 amino acids. Looked up from germline, CDR1 is LNHDA and CDR2 is SQIVND (reference sequence). The CDR3 here is CACTLGTGLNTEAFF. Here the CDR3 DNA reads TGTGCCTGCACCCTCGGGACAGGATTAAACACTGAAGCTTTCTTT.

The DNA for the CDR3 is TGCGCCAGCAGCTCAAGAGGGACAGGGCAAGAGACCCAGTACTTC. Its translation is CASSSRGTGQETQYF. The V gene is TRBV5-1, the J gene TRBJ2-5; 9 bases agree with TRBD1. This CDR3 has 15 residues. Trimming took 3 bases from V and 2 from J; bases not matched to a gene: 5. CDR1 and CDR2 (germline): SGHRS, YFSETQ.

The chain joins TRBV19 to TRBJ1-4; 7 bases fit TRBD1. This CDR3 has 13 residues. The germline gives CDR1 LNHDA, CDR2 SQIVND (reference sequence). V lost 6 bases and J lost 5; bases outside the gene matches: 3. CDR3: CASRDRRNEKLFF. The CDR3 nucleotides read TGTGCCAGTAGGGACAGGAGAAATGAAAAACTGTTTTTT.

This clone was picked up one time. The rearrangement links TRBV19 to TRBJ2-7; tentative D call: TRBD2 (6 bases). The CDR3 spans 15 residues. Germline V gene lookup returns CDR1 LNHDA and CDR2 SQIVND (reference sequence). Between the trimmed V and J ends, which lost 2 bases and 2 bases, there was a span of 13 bases. The DNA of the CDR3 is TGTGCCAGTAGTATATACGGGGGTAGCACCTACGAGCAGTACTTC. As protein: CASSIYGGSTYEQYF.

The chain has TRBV7-8 and TRBJ2-6, with 7 bases aligning to TRBD1. The J segment lost 0 bases and the V segment lost 3 bases, leaving 8 bases of the junction unmatched. The CDR3 runs to 18 residues. Germline-derived CDR1 and CDR2 are SGHVS and FQNEAQ. As DNA, the CDR3 is TGTGCCAGCAGCTTTCGGGACAGCCGATTCTCTGGGGCCAACGTCCTGACTTTC. Protein: CASSFRDSRFSGANVLTF. Full variable domain (remainder filled in from reference TRBV7-8 and TRBJ2-6): GAGVSQSPRYKVAKRGQDVALRCDPISGHVSLFWYQQALGQGPEFLTYFQNEAQLDKSGLPSDRFFAERPEGSVSTLKIQRTQQEDSAVYLCASSFRDSRFSGANVLTFGAGSRLTVL.

Comments on this clone: Other nucleotide sequences from this sample produce the same CDR3. V usage is TRBV19 and J usage is TRBJ1-5, with D unresolved. The CDR3 is made up of 14 amino acids. V was trimmed by 2 bases and J by 1 base, leaving 6 bases between them. Per germline, CDR1 LNHDA and CDR2 SQIVND (reference sequence). DNA for the CDR3: TGTGCCAGTAGTATAAGAGGGAGCAATCAGCCCCAGCATTTT. As protein: CASSIRGSNQPQHF. Combining the CDR3 with reference TRBV19 and TRBJ1-5 gives the whole variable domain DGGITQSPKYLFRKEGQNVTLSCEQNLNHDAMYWYRQDPGQGLRLIYYSQIVNDFQKGDIAEGYSVSREKKESFPLTVTSAQKNPTAFYLCASSIRGSNQPQHFGDGTRLSIL.